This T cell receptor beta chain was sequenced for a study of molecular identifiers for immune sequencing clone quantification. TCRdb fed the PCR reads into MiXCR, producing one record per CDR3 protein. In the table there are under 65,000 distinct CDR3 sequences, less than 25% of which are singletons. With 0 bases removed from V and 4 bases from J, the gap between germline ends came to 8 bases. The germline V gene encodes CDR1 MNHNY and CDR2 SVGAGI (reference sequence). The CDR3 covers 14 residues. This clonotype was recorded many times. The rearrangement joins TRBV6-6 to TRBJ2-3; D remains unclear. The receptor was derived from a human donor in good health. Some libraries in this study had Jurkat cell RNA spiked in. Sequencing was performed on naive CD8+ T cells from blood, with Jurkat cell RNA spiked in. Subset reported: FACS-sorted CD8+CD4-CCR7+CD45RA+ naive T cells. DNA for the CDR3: TGTGCCAGCAGTTACTCGTTAGGTCCAGATACGCAGTATTTT. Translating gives CASSYSLGPDTQYF.